This T cell receptor (beta chain) was observed in a study of identical twins. TCRdb re-called the 5' RACE reads with MiXCR, one entry per CDR3 protein. In the table there are approximately 300,000 distinct CDR3 sequences, roughly 8.6% of which are singletons. The CDR3 has 14 residues. CDR1 and CDR2 from the germline V gene are MDHEN and SYDVKM. Deletions cut 5 bases from V and 3 bases from J, with 14 bases between. Findings and limits, study-wide: Carriage of fewer insertions was seen in abundant cord blood beta clonotypes, whereas memory repertoires showed none.

As concerns this clonotype: Its matching antigen is unknown.

This same sample was also part of a study on yellow fever vaccine responses in identical twins.

Input material: CD8+ T cells sorted from blood. This clonotype was sampled from a woman aged 18-29 years in good health. The chain combines TRBV28 with TRBJ2-7, with D uncertain. The CDR3: CASSPTAGDYEQYF. CDR3 nucleotides: TGTGCCAGCAGTCCTACGGCCGGAGACTACGAGCAGTACTTC.